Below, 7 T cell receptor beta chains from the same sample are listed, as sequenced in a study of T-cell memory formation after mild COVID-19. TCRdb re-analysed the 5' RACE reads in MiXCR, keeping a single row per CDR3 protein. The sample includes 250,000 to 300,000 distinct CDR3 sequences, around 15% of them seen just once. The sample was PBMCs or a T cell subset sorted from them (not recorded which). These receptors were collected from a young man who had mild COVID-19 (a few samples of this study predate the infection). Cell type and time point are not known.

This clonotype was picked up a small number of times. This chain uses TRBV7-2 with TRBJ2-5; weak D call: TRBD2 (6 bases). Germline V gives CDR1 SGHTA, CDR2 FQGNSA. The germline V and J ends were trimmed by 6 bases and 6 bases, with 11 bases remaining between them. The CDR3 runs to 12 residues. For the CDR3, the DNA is TGTGCCAGCAGGTCTGGAGGGCAGACCCAGTACTTC. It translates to CASRSGGQTQYF.

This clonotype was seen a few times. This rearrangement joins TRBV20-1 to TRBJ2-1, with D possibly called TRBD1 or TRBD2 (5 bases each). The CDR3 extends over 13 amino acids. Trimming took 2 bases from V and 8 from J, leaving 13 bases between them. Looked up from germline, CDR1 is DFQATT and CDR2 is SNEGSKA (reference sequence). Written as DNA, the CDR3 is TGCAGTGCTAGACAGGGCATGGGGGATGAGCAGTTCTTC. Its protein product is CSARQGMGDEQFF.

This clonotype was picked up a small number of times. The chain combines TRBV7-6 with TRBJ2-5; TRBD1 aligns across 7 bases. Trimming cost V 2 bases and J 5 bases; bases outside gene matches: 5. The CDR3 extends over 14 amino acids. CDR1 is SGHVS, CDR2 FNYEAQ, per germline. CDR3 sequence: CASSLPDRDETQYF. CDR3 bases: TGTGCCAGCAGCTTACCCGACAGGGATGAGACCCAGTACTTC.

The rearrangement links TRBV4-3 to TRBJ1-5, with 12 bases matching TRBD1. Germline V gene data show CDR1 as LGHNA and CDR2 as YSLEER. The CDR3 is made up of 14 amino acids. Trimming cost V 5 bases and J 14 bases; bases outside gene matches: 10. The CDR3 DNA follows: TGCGCCAGCAGCGCCGGGACAGGGGGCGAAAAGAAGCATTTT. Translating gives CASSAGTGGEKKHF.

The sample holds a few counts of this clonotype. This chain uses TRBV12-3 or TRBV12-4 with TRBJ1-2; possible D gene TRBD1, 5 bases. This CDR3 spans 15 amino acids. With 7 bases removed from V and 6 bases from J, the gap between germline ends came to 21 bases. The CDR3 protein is CASTSWAGLSDGYTF. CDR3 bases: TGTGCCAGCACATCGTGGGCAGGGTTAAGTGATGGCTACACCTTC.

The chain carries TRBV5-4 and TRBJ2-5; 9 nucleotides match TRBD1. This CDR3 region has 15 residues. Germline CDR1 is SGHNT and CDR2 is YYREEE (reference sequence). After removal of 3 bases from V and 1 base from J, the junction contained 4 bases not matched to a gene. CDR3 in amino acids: CASSSPGQGQETQYF. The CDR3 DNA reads TGTGCCAGCAGCTCGCCGGGACAGGGCCAAGAGACCCAGTACTTC.

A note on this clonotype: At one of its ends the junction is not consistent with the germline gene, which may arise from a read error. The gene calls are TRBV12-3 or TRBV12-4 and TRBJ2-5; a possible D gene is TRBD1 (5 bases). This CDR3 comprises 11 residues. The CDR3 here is CASSGWGHQGF. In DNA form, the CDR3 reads TGTGCCAGCAGTGGGTGGGGCCACCAGGGCTTC.